Presented here are 9 T cell receptor beta chains from one specimen sequenced in a study of response to subunit inactivated influenza vaccine. TCRdb re-called the RT-PCR reads with MiXCR, one entry per CDR3 protein. The sample shows a few hundred thousand distinct CDR3 sequences, 21% of them seen only once. The material sequenced was PBMCs from blood, taken approximately 22 months after vaccination. These receptors all come from a man aged 45-69 years who received an inactivated influenza vaccine.

This chain uses TRBV10-3 with TRBJ2-1, with 10 bases identical to TRBD1. CDR1 is ENHRY, CDR2 SYGVKD, per germline. J gave up 0 bases and V 8 bases, and 4 bases lay outside the gene matches. This CDR3 has 15 residues. The CDR3 DNA reads TGTGCCATCGGCAGGACAGGGGGCTCCTACAATGAGCAGTTCTTC. This codes for CAIGRTGGSYNEQFF.

This clonotype was detected only once. The V and J genes are TRBV20-1 and TRBJ2-3; 13 bases map to TRBD2. This CDR3 has 17 residues. The ends lost 3 bases at V and 3 bases at J; junction bases unmatched: 9. In germline, CDR1 is DFQATT, CDR2 SNEGSKA (reference sequence). The CDR3 DNA sequence: TGCAGTGCTAGGGGTGGACTAGCGGGAGAAGCTACAGATACGCAGTATTTT. It specifies CSARGGLAGEATDTQYF.

In this sample, this clonotype turned up many times. The rearrangement uses TRBV20-1 and TRBJ1-2, with TRBD1 as a possible D gene (5 bases). Germline-derived CDR1 and CDR2 are DFQATT and SNEGSKA (reference sequence). The V gene lost 3 bases and the J gene lost 10 bases, with 12 bases spanning the gap. The CDR3 loop spans 11 amino acids. In DNA, the CDR3 is TGCAGTGCTAGTGCCCGGGGCTCCTACACCTTC. Amino acids: CSASARGSYTF.

This clonotype was seen a handful of times. The V gene is TRBV20-1, the J gene TRBJ1-1; no clear D. CDR3 length: 12 residues. Trimming removed 4 bases at V and 7 bases at J, with 13 bases between. Germline CDR1 and CDR2: DFQATT and SNEGSKA (reference sequence). The CDR3 spells CSANLIRVEAFF. CDR3 DNA: TGCAGTGCTAACTTAATTAGGGTTGAAGCTTTCTTT.

The chain carries TRBV7-2 and TRBJ1-4, with a weak D call TRBD1 (5 bases). V was cut by 3 bases and J by 8 bases, with 16 bases left in between. Per the germline V gene, CDR1 is SGHTA and CDR2 is FQGNSA. The CDR3 has 15 amino acids. CDR3 in amino acids: CASSLAGTLIEKLFF. Here the CDR3 DNA reads TGTGCCAGCAGCTTGGCTGGGACGTTAATAGAAAAACTGTTTTTT.

This clonotype has ten or more counts. V is TRBV7-9 and J is TRBJ1-1; D uncertain. The CDR3 length is 14 residues. Deletions cut 5 bases from V and 1 base from J, with 11 bases between. Germline V gene lookup returns CDR1 SEHNR and CDR2 FQNEAQ (reference sequence). CDR3: CASSRPPKNTEAFF. CDR3 nucleotides: TGTGCCAGCAGCCGCCCCCCAAAGAACACTGAAGCTTTCTTT. Variable domain in full (rest from reference TRBV7-9 and TRBJ1-1): DTGVSQNPRHKITKRGQNVTFRCDPISEHNRLYWYRQTLGQGPEFLTYFQNEAQLEKSRLLSDRFSAERPKGSFSTLEIQRTEQGDSAMYLCASSRPPKNTEAFFGQGTRLTVV.

J is TRBJ2-3 and V is TRBV27; TRBD1 aligns across 8 bases. V shed 4 bases and J 5 bases; nucleotides not matched to a gene: 8. The germline V gene has CDR1 MNHEY and CDR2 SMNVEV (reference sequence). The CDR3 consists of 15 residues. The CDR3 region is CASSWMDRAIDTQYF. DNA for the CDR3: TGTGCCAGCAGTTGGATGGACAGGGCCATAGATACGCAGTATTTT.

The rearrangement joins TRBV5-1 to TRBJ1-2; no firm D call. Trimming pared 0 bases from V and 4 bases from J, leaving 13 bases between. The CDR3 is made up of 15 amino acids. The germline CDR1 and CDR2 sequences are SGHRS and YFSETQ. The chain's CDR3 is CASSLDPGDSYGYTF. As DNA, the CDR3 is TGCGCCAGCAGCTTGGATCCCGGAGATTCCTATGGCTACACCTTC. The full variable domain, its missing parts supplied by reference TRBV5-1 and TRBJ1-2, is KAGVTQTPRYLIKTRGQQVTLSCSPISGHRSVSWYQQTPGQGLQFLFEYFSETQRNKGNFPGRFSGRQFSNSRSEMNVSTLELGDSALYLCASSLDPGDSYGYTFGSGTRLTVV.

V usage is TRBV7-8 and J usage is TRBJ2-1; 13 bases fit TRBD2. The length of the CDR3 is 18 residues. Germline CDR1 SGHVS, CDR2 FQNEAQ. The junction had 11 bases not matched to a gene; V was cut back by 3 bases and J by 6 bases. In DNA form, the CDR3 reads TGTGCCAGCAGCTTGGGGACTAGCGGGATACCCTCTCTCAATGAGCAGTTCTTC. As protein: CASSLGTSGIPSLNEQFF.